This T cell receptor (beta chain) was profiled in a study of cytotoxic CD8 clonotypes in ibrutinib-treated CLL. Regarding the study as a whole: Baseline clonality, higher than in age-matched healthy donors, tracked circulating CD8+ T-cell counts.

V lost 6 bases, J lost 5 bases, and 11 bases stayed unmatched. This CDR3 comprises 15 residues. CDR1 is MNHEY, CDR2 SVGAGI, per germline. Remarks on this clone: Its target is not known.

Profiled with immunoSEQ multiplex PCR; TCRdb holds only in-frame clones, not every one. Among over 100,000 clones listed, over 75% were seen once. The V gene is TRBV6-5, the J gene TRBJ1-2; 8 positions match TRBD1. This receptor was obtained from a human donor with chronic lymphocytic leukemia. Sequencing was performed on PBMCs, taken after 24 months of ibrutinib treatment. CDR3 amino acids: CASRDLTGGLYGYTF. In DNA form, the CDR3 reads TGTGCCAGCAGGGACCTTACAGGGGGTTTGTATGGCTACACCTTC.